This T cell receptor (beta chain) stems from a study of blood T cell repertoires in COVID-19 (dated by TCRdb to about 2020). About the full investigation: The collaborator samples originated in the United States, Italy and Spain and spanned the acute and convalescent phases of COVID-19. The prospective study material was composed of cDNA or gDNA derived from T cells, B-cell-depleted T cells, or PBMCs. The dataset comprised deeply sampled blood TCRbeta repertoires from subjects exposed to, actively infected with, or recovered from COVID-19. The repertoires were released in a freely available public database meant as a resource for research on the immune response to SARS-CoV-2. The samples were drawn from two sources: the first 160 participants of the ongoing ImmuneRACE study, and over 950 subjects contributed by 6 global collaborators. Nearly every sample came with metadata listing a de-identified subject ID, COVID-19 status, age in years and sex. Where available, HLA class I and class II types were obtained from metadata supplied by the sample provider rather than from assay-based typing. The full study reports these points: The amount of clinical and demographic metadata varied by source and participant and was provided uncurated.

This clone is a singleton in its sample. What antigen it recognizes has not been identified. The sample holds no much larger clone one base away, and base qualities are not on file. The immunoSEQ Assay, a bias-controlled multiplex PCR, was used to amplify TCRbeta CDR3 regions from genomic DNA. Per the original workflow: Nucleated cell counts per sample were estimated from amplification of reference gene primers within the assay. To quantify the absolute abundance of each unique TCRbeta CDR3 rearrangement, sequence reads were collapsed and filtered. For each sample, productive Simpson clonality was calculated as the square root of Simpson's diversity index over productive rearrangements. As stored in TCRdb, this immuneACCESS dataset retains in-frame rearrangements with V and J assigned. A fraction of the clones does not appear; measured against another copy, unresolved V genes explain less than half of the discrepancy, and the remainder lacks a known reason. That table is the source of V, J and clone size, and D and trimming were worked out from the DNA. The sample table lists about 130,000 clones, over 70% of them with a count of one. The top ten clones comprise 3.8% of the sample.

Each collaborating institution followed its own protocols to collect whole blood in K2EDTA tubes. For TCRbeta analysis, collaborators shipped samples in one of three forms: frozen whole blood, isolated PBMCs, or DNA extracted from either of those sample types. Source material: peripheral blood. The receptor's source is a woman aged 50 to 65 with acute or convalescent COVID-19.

CDR3 reads: CASSWRQGTDGNTIYF. The nucleotides are TGTGCCAGCAGCTGGAGACAGGGTACTGACGGAAACACCATATATTTT. Recombination linked TRBV5-6 to TRBJ1-3; 7 of the junction bases match TRBD1. From cysteine to phenylalanine, the CDR3 is 16 amino acids long. Only the CDR3 portion is preserved as DNA: 48 bases, with reading frame beginning at the first base. Trimming removed 3 bases from V and 4 bases from J; the gene matches leave 10 bases unexplained. CDR1 SGHDT and CDR2 YYEEEE were looked up in the germline V gene.